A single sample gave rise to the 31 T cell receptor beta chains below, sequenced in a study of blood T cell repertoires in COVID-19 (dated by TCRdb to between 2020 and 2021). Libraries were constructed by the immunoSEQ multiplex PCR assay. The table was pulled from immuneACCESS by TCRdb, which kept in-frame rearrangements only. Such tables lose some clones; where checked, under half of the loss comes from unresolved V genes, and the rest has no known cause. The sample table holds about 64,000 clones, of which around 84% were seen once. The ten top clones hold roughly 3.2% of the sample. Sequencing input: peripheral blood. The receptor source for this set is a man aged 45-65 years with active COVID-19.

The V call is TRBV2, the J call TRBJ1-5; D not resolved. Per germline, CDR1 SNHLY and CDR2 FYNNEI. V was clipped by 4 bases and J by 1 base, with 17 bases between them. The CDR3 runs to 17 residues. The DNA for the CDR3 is TGTGCCAGCAGTGGGACCCCCAAGGGAGTCAGCAATCAGCCCCAGCATTTT. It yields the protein CASSGTPKGVSNQPQHF.

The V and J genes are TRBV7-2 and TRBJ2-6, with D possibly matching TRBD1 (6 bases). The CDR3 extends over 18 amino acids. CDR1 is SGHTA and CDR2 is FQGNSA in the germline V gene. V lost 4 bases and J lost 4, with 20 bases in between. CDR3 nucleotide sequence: TGTGCCAGCAGCTCACGGGACCTCAGGGGTCCCGGGGCCAACGTCCTGACTTTC. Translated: CASSSRDLRGPGANVLTF.

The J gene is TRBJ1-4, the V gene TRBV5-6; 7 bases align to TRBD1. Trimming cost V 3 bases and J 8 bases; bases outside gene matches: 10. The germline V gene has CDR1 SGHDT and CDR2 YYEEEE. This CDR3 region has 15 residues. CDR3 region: CASSYAPTGPEKLFF. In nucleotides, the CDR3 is TGTGCCAGCAGCTATGCTCCGACAGGGCCGGAAAAACTGTTTTTT.

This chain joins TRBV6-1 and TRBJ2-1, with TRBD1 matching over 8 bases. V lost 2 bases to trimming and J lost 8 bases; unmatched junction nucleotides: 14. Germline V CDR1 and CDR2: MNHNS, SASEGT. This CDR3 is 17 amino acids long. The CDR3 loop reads CASSEQPGGVRGDEQFF. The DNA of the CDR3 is TGTGCCAGCAGTGAACAACCAGGGGGCGTACGTGGAGATGAGCAGTTCTTC.

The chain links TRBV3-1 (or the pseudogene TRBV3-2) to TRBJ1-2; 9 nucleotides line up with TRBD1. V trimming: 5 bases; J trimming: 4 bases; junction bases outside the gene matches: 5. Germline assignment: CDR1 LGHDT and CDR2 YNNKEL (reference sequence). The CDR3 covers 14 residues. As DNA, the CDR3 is TGTGCCAGCAGCAGGGACAGGGCGGCCTATGGCTACACCTTC. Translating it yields CASSRDRAAYGYTF.

CDR3 DNA sequence: TGTGCCAGCAGCCTGAATTGGGGGGATGAGCAGTTCTTC. It encodes CASSLNWGDEQFF. The chain joins TRBV7-3 to TRBJ2-1, with a possible D match to TRBD2 (6 bases). V was cut by 5 bases and J by 8 bases, with 13 bases left in between. Germline V lookup: CDR1 SGHTA, CDR2 FQGTGA. The CDR3 contains 13 residues.

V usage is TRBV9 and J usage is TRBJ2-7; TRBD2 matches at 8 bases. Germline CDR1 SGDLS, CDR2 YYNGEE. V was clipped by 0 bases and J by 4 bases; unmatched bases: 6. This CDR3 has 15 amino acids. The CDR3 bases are TGTGCCAGCAGCGTAGGGGCTAGCGGGTCTTACGAGCAGTACTTC. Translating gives CASSVGASGSYEQYF.

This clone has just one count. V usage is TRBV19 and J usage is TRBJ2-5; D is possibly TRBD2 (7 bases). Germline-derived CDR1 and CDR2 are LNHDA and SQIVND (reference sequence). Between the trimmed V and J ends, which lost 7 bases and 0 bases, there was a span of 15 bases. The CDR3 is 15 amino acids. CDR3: CASTQGGGYQETQYF. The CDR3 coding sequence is TGTGCCAGTACCCAAGGGGGGGGGTACCAAGAGACCCAGTACTTC.

CDR3 in amino acids: CAWSVPRSYRGSTDTQYF. CDR3 nucleotides: TGTGCCTGGAGTGTACCTAGAAGTTACCGGGGGAGCACAGATACGCAGTATTTT. J is TRBJ2-3 and V is TRBV30; D might be TRBD2 (6 bases). V lost 0 bases to trimming and J lost 0 bases, with 19 bases between them. The CDR3 sequence is 18 residues long. Germline V gives CDR1 GTSNPN, CDR2 SVGIG (reference sequence).

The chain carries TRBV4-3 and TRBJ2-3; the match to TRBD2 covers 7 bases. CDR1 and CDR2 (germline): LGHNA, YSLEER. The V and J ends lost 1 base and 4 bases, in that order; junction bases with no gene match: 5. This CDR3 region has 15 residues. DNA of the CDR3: TGCGCCAGCAGCCAAGCTGCGGGAGCCCCAGATACGCAGTATTTT. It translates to CASSQAAGAPDTQYF.

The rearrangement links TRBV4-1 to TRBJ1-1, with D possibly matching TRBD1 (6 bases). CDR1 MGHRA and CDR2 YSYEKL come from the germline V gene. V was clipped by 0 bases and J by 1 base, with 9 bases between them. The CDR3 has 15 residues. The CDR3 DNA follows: TGCGCCAGCAGCCAAGAGGGGGCGAGGAACACTGAAGCTTTCTTT. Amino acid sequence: CASSQEGARNTEAFF.

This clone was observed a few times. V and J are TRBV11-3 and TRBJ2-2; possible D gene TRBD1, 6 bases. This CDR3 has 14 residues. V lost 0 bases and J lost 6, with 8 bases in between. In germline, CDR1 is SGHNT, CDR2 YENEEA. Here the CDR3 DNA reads TGTGCCAGCAGCTTAGAGCAGGGGTCCGGGGAGCTGTTTTTT. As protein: CASSLEQGSGELFF.

The CDR3 protein is CASSLGGTGVNEQFF. DNA of the CDR3: TGTGCCAGCAGCTTGGGAGGGACAGGGGTCAATGAGCAGTTCTTC. The rearrangement links TRBV5-4 to TRBJ2-1; the match to TRBD1 covers 10 bases. Trimming cost V 0 bases and J 6 bases; bases outside gene matches: 3. Per the germline V gene, CDR1 is SGHNT and CDR2 is YYREEE (reference sequence). CDR3 length equals 15 residues.

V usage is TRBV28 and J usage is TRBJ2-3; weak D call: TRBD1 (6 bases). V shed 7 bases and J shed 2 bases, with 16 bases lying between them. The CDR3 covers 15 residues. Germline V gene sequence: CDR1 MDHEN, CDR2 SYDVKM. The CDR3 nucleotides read TGTGCCAGCATAACCAACAGGGACCCCACAGATACGCAGTATTTT. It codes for CASITNRDPTDTQYF.

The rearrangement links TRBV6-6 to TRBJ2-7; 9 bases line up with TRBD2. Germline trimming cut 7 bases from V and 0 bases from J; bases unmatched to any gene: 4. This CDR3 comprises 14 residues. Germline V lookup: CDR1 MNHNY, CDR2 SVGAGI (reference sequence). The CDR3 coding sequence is TGTGCCAGCAAGCGGCGGGAGGGCTCCTACGAGCAGTACTTC. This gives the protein CASKRREGSYEQYF.

Here the CDR3 reads CASSLVWRPNYGYTF. CDR3 nucleotides: TGTGCCAGCAGCTTGGTGTGGAGACCTAACTATGGCTACACCTTC. The chain joins TRBV5-8 to TRBJ1-2; D ambiguous. CDR1 and CDR2 (germline): SGHTS, YDEGEE. V lost 0 bases to trimming and J lost 0 bases, with 9 bases between them. The CDR3 has 15 amino acids.

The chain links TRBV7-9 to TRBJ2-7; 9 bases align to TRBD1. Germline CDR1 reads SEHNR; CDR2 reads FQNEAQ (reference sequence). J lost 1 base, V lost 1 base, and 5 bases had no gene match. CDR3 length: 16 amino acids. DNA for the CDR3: TGTGCCAGCAGCTTAGAAGGGGACAGGGCTTCCTACGAGCAGTACTTC. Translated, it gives CASSLEGDRASYEQYF. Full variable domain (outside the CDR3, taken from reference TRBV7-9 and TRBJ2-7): DTGVSQNPRHKITKRGQNVTFRCDPISEHNRLYWYRQTLGQGPEFLTYFQNEAQLEKSRLLSDRFSAERPKGSFSTLEIQRTEQGDSAMYLCASSLEGDRASYEQYFGPGTRLTVT.

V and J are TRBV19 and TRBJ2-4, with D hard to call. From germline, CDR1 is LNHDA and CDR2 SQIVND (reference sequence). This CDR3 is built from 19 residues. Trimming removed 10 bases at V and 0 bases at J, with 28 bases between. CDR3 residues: CATSPSAVRVPVAKNIQYF. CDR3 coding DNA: TGTGCCACCTCCCCCAGTGCGGTCCGCGTACCTGTAGCCAAAAACATTCAGTACTTC.

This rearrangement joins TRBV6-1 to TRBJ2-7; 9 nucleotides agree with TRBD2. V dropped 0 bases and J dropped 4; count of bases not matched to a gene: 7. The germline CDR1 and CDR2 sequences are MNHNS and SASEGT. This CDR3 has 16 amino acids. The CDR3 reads CASSEARAGGGYEQYF. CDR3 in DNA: TGTGCCAGCAGTGAAGCTAGAGCGGGAGGTGGATACGAGCAGTACTTC.

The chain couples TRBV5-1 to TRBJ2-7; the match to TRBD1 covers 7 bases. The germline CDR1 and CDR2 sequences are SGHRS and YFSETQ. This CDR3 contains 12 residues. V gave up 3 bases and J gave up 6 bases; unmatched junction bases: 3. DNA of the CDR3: TGCGCCAGCAGCTCTACAGGGGCCGAGCAGTACTTC. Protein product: CASSSTGAEQYF. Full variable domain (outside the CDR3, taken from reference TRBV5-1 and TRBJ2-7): KAGVTQTPRYLIKTRGQQVTLSCSPISGHRSVSWYQQTPGQGLQFLFEYFSETQRNKGNFPGRFSGRQFSNSRSEMNVSTLELGDSALYLCASSSTGAEQYFGPGTRLTVT.

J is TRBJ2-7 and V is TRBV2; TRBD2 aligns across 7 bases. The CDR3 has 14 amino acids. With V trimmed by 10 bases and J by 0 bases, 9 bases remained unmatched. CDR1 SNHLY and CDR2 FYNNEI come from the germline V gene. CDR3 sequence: CATRRLASSYEQYF. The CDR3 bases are TGTGCCACCCGCAGACTAGCTTCCTCCTACGAGCAGTACTTC.

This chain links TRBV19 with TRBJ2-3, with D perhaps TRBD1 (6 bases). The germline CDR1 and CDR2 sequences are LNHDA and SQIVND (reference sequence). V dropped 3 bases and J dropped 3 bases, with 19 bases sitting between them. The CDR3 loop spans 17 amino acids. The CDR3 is CASSIRTGRRSTDTQYF. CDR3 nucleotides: TGTGCCAGTAGTATCCGTACAGGGAGAAGGAGTACAGATACGCAGTATTTT.

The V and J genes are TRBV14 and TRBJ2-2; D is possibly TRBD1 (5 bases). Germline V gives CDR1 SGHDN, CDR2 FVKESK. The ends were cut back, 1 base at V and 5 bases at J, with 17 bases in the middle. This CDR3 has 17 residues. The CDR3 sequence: CASSQASRARLTGELFF. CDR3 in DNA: TGTGCCAGCAGCCAAGCCAGCAGGGCTAGGCTTACCGGGGAGCTGTTTTTT. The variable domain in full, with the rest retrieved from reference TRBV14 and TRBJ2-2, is EAGVTQFPSHSVIEKGQTVTLRCDPISGHDNLYWYRRVMGKEIKFLLHFVKESKQDESGMPNNRFLAERTGGTYSTLKVQPAELEDSGVYFCASSQASRARLTGELFFGEGSRLTVL.

The CDR3 DNA reads as TGTGCCAGCAGCTTAGACAAGAACACTGAAGCTTTCTTT. Translated: CASSLDKNTEAFF. V is TRBV7-3 and J is TRBJ1-1; D call uncertain. The CDR3 runs to 13 residues. The V gene lost 2 bases and the J gene lost 1 base, with 5 bases spanning the gap. The germline gives CDR1 SGHTA, CDR2 FQGTGA.

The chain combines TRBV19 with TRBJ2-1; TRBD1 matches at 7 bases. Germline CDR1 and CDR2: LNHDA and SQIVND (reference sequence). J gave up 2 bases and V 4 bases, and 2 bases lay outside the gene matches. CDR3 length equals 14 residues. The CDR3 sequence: CASSRGQTYNEQFF. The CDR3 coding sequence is TGTGCCAGTAGTAGGGGACAGACCTACAATGAGCAGTTCTTC.

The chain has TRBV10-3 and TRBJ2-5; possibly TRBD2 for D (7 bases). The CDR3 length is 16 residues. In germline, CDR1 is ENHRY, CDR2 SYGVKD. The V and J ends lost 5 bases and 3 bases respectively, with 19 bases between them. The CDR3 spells CAISQGGGGPEETQYF. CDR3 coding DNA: TGTGCCATCAGTCAAGGTGGGGGGGGGCCTGAAGAGACCCAGTACTTC.

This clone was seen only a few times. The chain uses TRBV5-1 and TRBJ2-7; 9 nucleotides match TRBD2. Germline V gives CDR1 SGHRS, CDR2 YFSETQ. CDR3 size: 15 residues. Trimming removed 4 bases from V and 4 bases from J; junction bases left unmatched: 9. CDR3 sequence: CASSPVAGAEYEQYF. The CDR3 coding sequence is TGCGCCAGCAGCCCCGTAGCGGGAGCCGAGTACGAGCAGTACTTC.

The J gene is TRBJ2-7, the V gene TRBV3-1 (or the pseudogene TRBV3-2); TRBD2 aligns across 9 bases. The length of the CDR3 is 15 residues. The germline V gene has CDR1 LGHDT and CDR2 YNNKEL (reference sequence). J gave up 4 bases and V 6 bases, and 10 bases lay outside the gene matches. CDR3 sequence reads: CASSRGGGAKYEQYF. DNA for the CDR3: TGTGCCAGCAGTCGTGGCGGGGGGGCCAAGTACGAGCAGTACTTC.

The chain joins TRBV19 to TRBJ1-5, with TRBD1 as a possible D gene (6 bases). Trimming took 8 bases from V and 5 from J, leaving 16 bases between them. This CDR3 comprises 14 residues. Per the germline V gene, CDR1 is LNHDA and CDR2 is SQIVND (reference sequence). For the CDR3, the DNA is TGTGCCAGTTCACCCTCGGGGGGCGATCAGCCCCAGCATTTT. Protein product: CASSPSGGDQPQHF.

CDR3 loop: CASSRSRGLRTGELFF. In DNA form, the CDR3 reads TGTGCCAGCAGCCGCAGCCGGGGTTTACGGACCGGGGAGCTGTTTTTT. The J gene is TRBJ2-2, the V gene TRBV3-1 (or the pseudogene TRBV3-2); D might be TRBD2 (5 bases). Germline CDR1 and CDR2: LGHDT and YNNKEL (reference sequence). Trimming shortened V by 4 bases and J by 5 bases, and 17 bases separated the two germline ends. The CDR3 loop spans 16 amino acids.

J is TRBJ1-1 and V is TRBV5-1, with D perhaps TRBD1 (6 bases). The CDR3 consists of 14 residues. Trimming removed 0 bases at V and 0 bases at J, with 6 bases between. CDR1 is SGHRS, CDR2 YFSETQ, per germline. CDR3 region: CASSLDRVNTEAFF. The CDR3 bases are TGCGCCAGCAGCTTGGACAGGGTGAACACTGAAGCTTTCTTT.